A selection of T cell receptor beta chains follows, all from one sample in a study of blood T cell repertoires in COVID-19. This table comes from immunoSEQ multiplex PCR, and its TCRdb copy is limited to in-frame clones, with some not included. The sample includes approximately 100,000 clones, over 75% of them seen just once. What was sequenced was peripheral blood. These receptors were obtained from a man in his 70s with active or convalescent COVID-19. Both conserved end residues are part of each CDR3. Each record gives: V gene, D gene, J gene, CDR3 protein, CDR3 DNA. A D gene is named only where the DNA matches it firmly.

v_gene: TRBV5-4
d_gene: TRBD1
j_gene: TRBJ1-2
CDR3aa: CASSQGQGNYGYTF
CDR3nt: TGTGCCAGCAGCCAGGGACAGGGGAACTATGGCTACACCTTC

v_gene: TRBV2
d_gene: TRBD2
j_gene: TRBJ2-1
CDR3aa: CASSPQGLAGEFF
CDR3nt: TGTGCCAGCAGTCCTCAGGGGCTAGCGGGGGAGTTCTTC

v_gene: TRBV6-5
d_gene: TRBD1
j_gene: TRBJ2-1
CDR3aa: CASSYSGQGGDEQFF
CDR3nt: TGTGCCAGCAGTTACTCGGGACAGGGGGGTGATGAGCAGTTCTTC

v_gene: TRBV11-2
d_gene: .
j_gene: TRBJ2-3
CDR3aa: CASSLAASRTDTQYF
CDR3nt: TGTGCCAGCAGCTTAGCAGCTAGCCGCACAGATACGCAGTATTTT

v_gene: TRBV28
d_gene: TRBD1
j_gene: TRBJ2-5
CDR3aa: CASSHPDRRETQYF
CDR3nt: TGTGCCAGCAGTCATCCGGACAGGAGGGAGACCCAGTACTTC

v_gene: TRBV5-1
d_gene: .
j_gene: TRBJ2-3
CDR3aa: CASSLETSSTDTQYF
CDR3nt: TGCGCCAGCAGCTTGGAGACATCTAGCACAGATACGCAGTATTTT

v_gene: TRBV19
d_gene: .
j_gene: TRBJ2-4
CDR3aa: CASNSMPKLDRRDAKNIQYF
CDR3nt: TGTGCCAGTAATTCTATGCCAAAATTAGACAGGCGCGACGCCAAAAACATTCAGTACTTC

v_gene: TRBV19
d_gene: TRBD1
j_gene: TRBJ2-1
CDR3aa: CASSRQGGSYNEQFF
CDR3nt: TGTGCCAGTAGTCGACAGGGCGGCTCCTACAATGAGCAGTTCTTC

v_gene: TRBV10-3
d_gene: .
j_gene: TRBJ1-1
CDR3aa: CAINVGEGTEAFF
CDR3nt: TGTGCCATCAATGTAGGGGAGGGGACTGAAGCTTTCTTT

v_gene: TRBV14
d_gene: TRBD2
j_gene: TRBJ2-3
CDR3aa: CASSQVAGGLGTQYF
CDR3nt: TGTGCCAGCAGCCAAGTAGCGGGGGGCCTTGGCACGCAGTATTTT

v_gene: TRBV1
d_gene: .
j_gene: TRBJ1-1
CDR3aa: CTSSQRGDSYEAFF
CDR3nt: TGCACCAGCAGCCAAAGAGGAGACAGCTATGAAGCTTTCTTT

v_gene: TRBV5-1
d_gene: TRBD1
j_gene: TRBJ2-7
CDR3aa: CASSTTGGPSYEQYF
CDR3nt: TGCGCCAGCAGCACGACAGGGGGCCCCTCCTACGAGCAGTACTTC

v_gene: TRBV7-3
d_gene: TRBD1
j_gene: TRBJ2-2
CDR3aa: CASSLGTGKGTGELFF
CDR3nt: TGTGCCAGCAGCTTAGGGACAGGGAAGGGGACCGGGGAGCTGTTTTTT

v_gene: TRBV7-9
d_gene: .
j_gene: TRBJ1-4
CDR3aa: CASSFWSATNEKLFF
CDR3nt: TGTGCCAGCAGCTTTTGGAGTGCAACTAATGAAAAACTGTTTTTT

v_gene: TRBV3-1/TRBV3-2
d_gene: .
j_gene: TRBJ2-7
CDR3aa: CASSYFGEQYF
CDR3nt: TGTGCCAGCAGCTATTTCGGCGAGCAGTACTTC

v_gene: TRBV6-6
d_gene: .
j_gene: TRBJ1-2
CDR3aa: CASSSPGDDYGYTF
CDR3nt: TGTGCCAGCAGTTCCCCGGGAGACGACTATGGCTACACCTTC

v_gene: TRBV10-3
d_gene: .
j_gene: TRBJ2-1
CDR3aa: CAISESGGIYNEQFF
CDR3nt: TGTGCCATCAGTGAGTCAGGGGGAATCTACAATGAGCAGTTCTTC